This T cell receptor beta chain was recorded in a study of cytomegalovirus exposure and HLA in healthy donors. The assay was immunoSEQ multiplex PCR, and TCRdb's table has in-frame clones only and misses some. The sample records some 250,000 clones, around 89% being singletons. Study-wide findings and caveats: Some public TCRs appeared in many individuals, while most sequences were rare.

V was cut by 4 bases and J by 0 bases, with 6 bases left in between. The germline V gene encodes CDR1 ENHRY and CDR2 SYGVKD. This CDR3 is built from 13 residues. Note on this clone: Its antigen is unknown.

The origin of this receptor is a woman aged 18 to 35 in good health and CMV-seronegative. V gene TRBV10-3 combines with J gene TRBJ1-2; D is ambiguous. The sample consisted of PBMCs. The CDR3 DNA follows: TGTGCCATCAGTGGGAGCACTAACTATGGCTACACCTTC. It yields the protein CAISGSTNYGYTF.